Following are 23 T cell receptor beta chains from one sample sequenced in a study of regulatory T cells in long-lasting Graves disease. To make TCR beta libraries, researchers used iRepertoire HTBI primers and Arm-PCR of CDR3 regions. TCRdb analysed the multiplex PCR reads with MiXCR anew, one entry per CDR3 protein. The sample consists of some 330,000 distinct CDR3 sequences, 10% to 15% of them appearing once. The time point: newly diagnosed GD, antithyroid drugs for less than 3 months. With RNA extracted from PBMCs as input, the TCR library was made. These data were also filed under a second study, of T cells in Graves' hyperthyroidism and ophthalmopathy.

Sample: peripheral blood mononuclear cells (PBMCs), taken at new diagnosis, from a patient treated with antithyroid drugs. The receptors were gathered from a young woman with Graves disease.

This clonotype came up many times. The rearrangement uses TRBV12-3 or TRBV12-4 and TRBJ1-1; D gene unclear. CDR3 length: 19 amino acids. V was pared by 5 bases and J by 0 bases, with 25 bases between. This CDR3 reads CASSPFPPGQRPLNTEAFF. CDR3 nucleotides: TGTGCCAGCAGTCCCTTCCCCCCTGGGCAGCGACCATTGAACACTGAAGCTTTCTTT.

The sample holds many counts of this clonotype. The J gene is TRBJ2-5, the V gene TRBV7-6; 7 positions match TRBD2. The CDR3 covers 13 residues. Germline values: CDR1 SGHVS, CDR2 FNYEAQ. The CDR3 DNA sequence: TGTGCTGTGGGGGGGGAGTGGATGGAGACCCAGTACTTC. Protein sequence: CAVGGEWMETQYF.

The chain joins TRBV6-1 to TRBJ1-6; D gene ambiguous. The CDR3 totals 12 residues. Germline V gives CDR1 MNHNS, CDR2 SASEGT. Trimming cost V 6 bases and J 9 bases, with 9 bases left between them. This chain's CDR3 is CASRGYGSPLHF. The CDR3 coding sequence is TGTGCCAGCAGGGGATATGGTTCACCCCTCCACTTT.

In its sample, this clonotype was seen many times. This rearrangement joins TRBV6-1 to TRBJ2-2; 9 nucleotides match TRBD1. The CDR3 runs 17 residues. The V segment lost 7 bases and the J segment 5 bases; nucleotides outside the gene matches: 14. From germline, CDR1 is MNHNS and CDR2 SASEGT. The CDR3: CASNGDQQGAVTGELFF. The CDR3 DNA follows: TGTGCCAGCAATGGGGATCAACAGGGGGCGGTAACCGGGGAGCTGTTTTTT.

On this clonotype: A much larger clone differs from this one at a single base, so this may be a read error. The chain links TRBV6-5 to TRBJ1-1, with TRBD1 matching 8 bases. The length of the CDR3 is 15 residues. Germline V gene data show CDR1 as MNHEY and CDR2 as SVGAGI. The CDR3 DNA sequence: TGTGCCAGCAGTTACTCGAGGGACAGGAACACTGAAGCTCTCTTT. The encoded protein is CASSYSRDRNTEALF.

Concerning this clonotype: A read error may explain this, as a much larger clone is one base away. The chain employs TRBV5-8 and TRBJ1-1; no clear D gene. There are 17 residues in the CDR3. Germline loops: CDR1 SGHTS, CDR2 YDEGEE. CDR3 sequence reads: CASSAAEARAMNTEALF. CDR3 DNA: TGTGCCAGCAGCGCGGCGGAGGCGAGAGCTATGAACACTGAAGCTTTATTT.

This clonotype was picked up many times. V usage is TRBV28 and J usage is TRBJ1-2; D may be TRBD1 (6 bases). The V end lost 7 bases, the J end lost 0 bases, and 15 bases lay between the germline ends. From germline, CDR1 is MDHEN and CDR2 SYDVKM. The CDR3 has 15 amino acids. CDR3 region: CASNPQGLANYGYTF. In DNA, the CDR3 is TGTGCCAGCAACCCCCAGGGGCTAGCTAACTATGGCTACACCTTC.

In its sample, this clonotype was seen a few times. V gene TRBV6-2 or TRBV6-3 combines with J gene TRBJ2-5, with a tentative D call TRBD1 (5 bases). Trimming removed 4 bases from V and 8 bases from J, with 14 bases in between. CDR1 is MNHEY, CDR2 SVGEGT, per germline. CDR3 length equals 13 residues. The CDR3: CASSSFRDSTQYF. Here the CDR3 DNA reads TGTGCCAGCAGTTCCTTCCGAGACAGCACCCAGTACTTC.

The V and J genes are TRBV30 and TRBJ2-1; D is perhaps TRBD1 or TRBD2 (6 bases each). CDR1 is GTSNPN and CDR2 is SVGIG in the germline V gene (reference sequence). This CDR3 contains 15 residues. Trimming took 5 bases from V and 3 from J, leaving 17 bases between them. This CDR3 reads CAWLPGGRGYNEQFF. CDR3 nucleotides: TGTGCCTGGCTACCCGGGGGCAGGGGCTACAATGAGCAGTTCTTC. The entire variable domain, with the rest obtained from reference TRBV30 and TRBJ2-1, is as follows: SQTIHQWPATLVQPVGSPLSLECTVEGTSNPNLYWYRQAAGRGLQLLFYSVGIGQISSEVPQNLSASRPQDRQFILSSKKLLLSDSGFYLCAWLPGGRGYNEQFFGPGTRLTVL.

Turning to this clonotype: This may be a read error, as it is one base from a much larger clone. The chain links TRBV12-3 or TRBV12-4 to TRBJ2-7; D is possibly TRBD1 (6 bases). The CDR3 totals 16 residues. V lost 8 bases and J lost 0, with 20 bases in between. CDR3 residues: CASSPQGSTRSYEQYV. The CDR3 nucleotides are TGTGCCAGCTCACCGCAGGGGAGCACCCGCTCCTACGAGCAGTACGTC.

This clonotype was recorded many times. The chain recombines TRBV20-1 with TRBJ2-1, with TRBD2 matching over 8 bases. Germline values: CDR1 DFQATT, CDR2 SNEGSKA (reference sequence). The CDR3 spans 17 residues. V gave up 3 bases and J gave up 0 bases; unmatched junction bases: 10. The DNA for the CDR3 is TGCAGTGCTAGCATCCGGACTAGCAGGAGCTCCTACAATGAGCAGTTCTTC. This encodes CSASIRTSRSSYNEQFF.

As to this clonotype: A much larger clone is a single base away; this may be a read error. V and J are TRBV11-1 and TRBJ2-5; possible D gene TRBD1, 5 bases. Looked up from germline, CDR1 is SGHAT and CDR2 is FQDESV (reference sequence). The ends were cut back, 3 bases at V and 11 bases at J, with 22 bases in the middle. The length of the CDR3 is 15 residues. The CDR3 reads CASSLPQGTYNEQYF. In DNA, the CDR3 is TGTGCCAGCAGCTTGCCCCAGGGTACCTACAATGAGCAGTACTTC.

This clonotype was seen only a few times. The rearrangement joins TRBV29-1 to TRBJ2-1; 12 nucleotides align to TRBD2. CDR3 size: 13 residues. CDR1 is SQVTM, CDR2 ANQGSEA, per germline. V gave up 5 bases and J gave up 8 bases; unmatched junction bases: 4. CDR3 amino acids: CSVTSGGFYEQFF. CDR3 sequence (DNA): TGCAGCGTTACTAGCGGGGGGTTCTATGAGCAGTTCTTC.

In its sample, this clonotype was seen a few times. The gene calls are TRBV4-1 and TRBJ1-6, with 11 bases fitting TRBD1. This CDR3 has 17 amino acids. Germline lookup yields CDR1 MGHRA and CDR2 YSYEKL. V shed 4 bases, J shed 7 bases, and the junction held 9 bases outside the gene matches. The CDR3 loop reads CASSRRDRGRENSPLHF. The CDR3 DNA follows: TGCGCCAGCAGCCGCCGGGACAGGGGGAGGGAGAATTCACCCCTCCACTTT.

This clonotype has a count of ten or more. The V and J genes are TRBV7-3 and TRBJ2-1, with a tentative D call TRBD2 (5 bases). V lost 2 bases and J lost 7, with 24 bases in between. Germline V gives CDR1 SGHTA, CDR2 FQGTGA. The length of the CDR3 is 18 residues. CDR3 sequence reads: CASSLGNPGYHIRNEQFF. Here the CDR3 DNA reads TGTGCCAGCAGCTTAGGCAACCCGGGATACCATATACGGAATGAGCAGTTCTTC. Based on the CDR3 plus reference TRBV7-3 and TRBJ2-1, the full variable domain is GAGVSQTPSNKVTEKGKYVELRCDPISGHTALYWYRQSLGQGPEFLIYFQGTGAADDSGLPNDRFFAVRPEGSVSTLKIQRTERGDSAVYLCASSLGNPGYHIRNEQFFGPGTRLTVL.

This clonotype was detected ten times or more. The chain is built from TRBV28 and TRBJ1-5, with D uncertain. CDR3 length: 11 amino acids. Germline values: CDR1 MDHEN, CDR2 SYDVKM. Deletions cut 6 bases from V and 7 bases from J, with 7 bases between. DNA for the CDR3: TGTGCCAGCAGGTCCCGCCAGCCCCAGCATTTT. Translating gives CASRSRQPQHF. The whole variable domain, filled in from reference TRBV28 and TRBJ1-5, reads DVKVTQSSRYLVKRTGEKVFLECVQDMDHENMFWYRQDPGLGLRLIYFSYDVKMKEKGDIPEGYSVSREKKERFSLILESASTNQTSMYLCASRSRQPQHFGDGTRLSIL.

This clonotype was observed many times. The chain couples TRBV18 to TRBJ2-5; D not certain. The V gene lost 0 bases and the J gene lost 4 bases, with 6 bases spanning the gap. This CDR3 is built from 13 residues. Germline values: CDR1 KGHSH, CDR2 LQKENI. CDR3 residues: CASSPPPRETQYF. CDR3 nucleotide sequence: TGTGCCAGCTCACCACCTCCCCGAGAGACCCAGTACTTC.

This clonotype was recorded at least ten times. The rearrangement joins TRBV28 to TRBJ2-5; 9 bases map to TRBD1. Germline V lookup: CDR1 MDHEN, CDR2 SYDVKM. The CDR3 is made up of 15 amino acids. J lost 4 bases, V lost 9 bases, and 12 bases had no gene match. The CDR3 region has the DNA TGTGCCAGTACTCGGAGGGACAGGGCGGGAGAGACCCAGTACTTC. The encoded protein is CASTRRDRAGETQYF. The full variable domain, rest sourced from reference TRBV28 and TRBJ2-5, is DVKVTQSSRYLVKRTGEKVFLECVQDMDHENMFWYRQDPGLGLRLIYFSYDVKMKEKGDIPEGYSVSREKKERFSLILESASTNQTSMYLCASTRRDRAGETQYFGPGTRLLVL.

The DNA of the CDR3 is TGTGCCAGCAGCTCAACCCAGGGGTTCGGTGGCTACACCTTC. Protein product: CASSSTQGFGGYTF. This chain connects TRBV11-2 to TRBJ1-2; maybe TRBD1 (6 bases). The CDR3 contains 14 residues. Germline values: CDR1 SGHAT, CDR2 FQNNGV. Deletions cut 4 bases from V and 7 bases from J, with 16 bases between.

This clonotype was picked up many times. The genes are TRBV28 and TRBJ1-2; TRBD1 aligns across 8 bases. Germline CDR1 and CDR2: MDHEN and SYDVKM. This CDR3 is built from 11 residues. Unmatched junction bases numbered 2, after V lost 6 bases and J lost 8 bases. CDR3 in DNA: TGTGCCAGCAGGACAGGGGAAGGCTACACCTTC. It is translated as CASRTGEGYTF.

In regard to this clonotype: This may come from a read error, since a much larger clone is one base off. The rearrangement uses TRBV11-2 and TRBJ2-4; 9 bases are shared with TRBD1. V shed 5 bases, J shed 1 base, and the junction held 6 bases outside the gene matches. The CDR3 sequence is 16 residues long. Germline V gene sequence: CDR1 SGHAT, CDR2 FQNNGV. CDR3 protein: CASSRNRGPAKNIQYF. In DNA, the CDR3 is TGTGCCAGCAGCAGGAACAGGGGGCCGGCCAAAAACATTCAGTACTTC.

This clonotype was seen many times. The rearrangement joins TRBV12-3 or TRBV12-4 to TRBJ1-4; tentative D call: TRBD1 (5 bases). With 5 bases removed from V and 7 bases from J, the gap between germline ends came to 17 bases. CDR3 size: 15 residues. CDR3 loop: CASSRNSGIVEKLFF. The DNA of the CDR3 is TGTGCCAGCAGTAGGAATTCAGGGATCGTTGAAAAACTGTTTTTT.

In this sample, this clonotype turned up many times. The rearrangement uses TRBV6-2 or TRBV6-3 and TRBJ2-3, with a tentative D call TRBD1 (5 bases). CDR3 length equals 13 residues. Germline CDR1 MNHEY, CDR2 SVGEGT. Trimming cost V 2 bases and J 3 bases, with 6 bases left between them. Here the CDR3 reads CASSYKGTDTQYF. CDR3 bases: TGTGCCAGCAGTTACAAGGGGACAGATACGCAGTATTTT.